The 30 T cell receptor beta chains below come from one sample, sequenced in a study of identical twins. TCRdb reanalysed the 5' RACE reads using MiXCR and keeps one entry per CDR3 protein. This table holds 1,800,000 or so distinct CDR3 sequences, around 29% found once. Input material: cord blood. The receptors here all came from a newborn girl in good health.

The V call is TRBV18, the J call TRBJ2-3; no clear D gene. The CDR3 is 13 residues long. In germline, CDR1 is KGHSH, CDR2 LQKENI. Trimming removed 0 bases at V and 6 bases at J, with 7 bases between. The CDR3 bases are TGTGCCAGCTCACCACCGTCTAAGGATACGCAGTATTTT. It encodes CASSPPSKDTQYF.

This chain joins TRBV10-2 and TRBJ2-7; TRBD2 aligns across 7 bases. The germline CDR1 and CDR2 sequences are WSHSY and SAAADI. After removal of 2 bases from V and 1 base from J, the junction contained 5 bases not matched to a gene. This CDR3 comprises 15 residues. CDR3 in amino acids: CASSESGAGSYEQYF. CDR3 sequence (DNA): TGCGCCAGCAGTGAGAGCGGGGCAGGGTCCTACGAGCAGTACTTC.

This clonotype came up a few times. The V call is TRBV9, the J call TRBJ2-1; 9 bases fit TRBD2. CDR3 length: 17 amino acids. Germline assignment: CDR1 SGDLS and CDR2 YYNGEE. Trimming at V came to 0 bases and at J to 9 bases, leaving 13 bases not matched to a gene. The CDR3 DNA follows: TGTGCCAGCAGCGTAGGTGTCGGACTAGCGTTTTGGAGTGAGCAGTTCTTC. Translated, it gives CASSVGVGLAFWSEQFF.

At least ten counts were recorded for this clonotype. The chain couples TRBV29-1 to TRBJ1-2; tentatively, D is TRBD1 (5 bases). Germline assignment: CDR1 SQVTM and CDR2 ANQGSEA. This CDR3 is built from 12 residues. V was pared by 7 bases and J by 0 bases, with 9 bases between. The CDR3 sequence is CSGVQANYGYTF. Here the CDR3 DNA reads TGCAGCGGGGTACAGGCTAACTATGGCTACACCTTC.

V usage is TRBV9 and J usage is TRBJ1-1, with 7 bases fitting TRBD1. V lost 3 bases to trimming and J lost 3 bases; unmatched junction nucleotides: 11. Germline values: CDR1 SGDLS, CDR2 YYNGEE. There are 16 residues in the CDR3. The CDR3 protein is CASSANPLGQDTEAFF. The CDR3, as DNA: TGTGCCAGCAGCGCCAACCCCCTCGGACAGGACACTGAAGCTTTCTTT. The full variable domain, in which reference TRBV9 and TRBJ1-1 provide the parts outside the CDR3, is DSGVTQTPKHLITATGQRVTLRCSPRSGDLSVYWYQQSLDQGLQFLIQYYNGEERAKGNILERFSAQQFPDLHSELNLSSLELGDSALYFCASSANPLGQDTEAFFGQGTRLTVV.

This clonotype was found a few times. The V call is TRBV14, the J call TRBJ1-6; no definite D call. The CDR3 length is 15 residues. V lost 2 bases and J 4 bases, leaving 9 bases between the germline ends. Germline loops: CDR1 SGHDN, CDR2 FVKESK. CDR3 nucleotides: TGTGCCAGCAGCCAACAAGCACCTTATAATTCACCCCTCCACTTT. Amino acids: CASSQQAPYNSPLHF.

V gene TRBV20-1 combines with J gene TRBJ1-5; no reliable D call. The germline V gene has CDR1 DFQATT and CDR2 SNEGSKA (reference sequence). The CDR3 is made up of 15 amino acids. Trimming cost V 3 bases and J 2 bases, with 14 bases left between them. In DNA form, the CDR3 reads TGCAGTGCTAGTACCGACCGATGGGGCAATCAGCCCCAGCATTTT. The encoded protein is CSASTDRWGNQPQHF.

The CDR3 loop reads CASSQARARADTQYF. For the CDR3, the DNA is TGCGCCAGCAGCCAAGCAAGGGCACGGGCAGATACGCAGTATTTT. The chain couples TRBV4-1 to TRBJ2-3; no reliable D call. The germline V and J ends were trimmed by 1 base and 4 bases, with 12 bases remaining between them. Germline assignment: CDR1 MGHRA and CDR2 YSYEKL. CDR3 length equals 15 residues.

The genes are TRBV5-6 and TRBJ2-1; possibly TRBD2 for D (6 bases). From germline, CDR1 is SGHDT and CDR2 YYEEEE. This CDR3 is 15 amino acids long. The germline V and J ends were trimmed by 0 bases and 6 bases, with 13 bases remaining between them. The CDR3 protein is CASSLGGVIGNEQFF. The DNA of the CDR3 is TGTGCCAGCAGCTTGGGCGGGGTAATCGGCAATGAGCAGTTCTTC.

This clonotype has a single count. This chain uses TRBV7-2 with TRBJ2-3; the match to TRBD2 covers 12 bases. The germline V gene has CDR1 SGHTA and CDR2 FQGNSA. The junction had 9 bases not matched to a gene; V was cut back by 5 bases and J by 0 bases. The CDR3 has 18 amino acids. Here the CDR3 DNA reads TGTGCCAGCAGCCTACTAGCGGGAGGTTGGGCTAGCACAGATACGCAGTATTTT. Amino acid sequence: CASSLLAGGWASTDTQYF. Together with reference TRBV7-2 and TRBJ2-3, the CDR3 gives the full variable domain: GAGVSQSPSNKVTEKGKDVELRCDPISGHTALYWYRQSLGQGLEFLIYFQGNSAPDKSGLPSDRFSAERTGGSVSTLTIQRTQQEDSAVYLCASSLLAGGWASTDTQYFGPGTRLTVL.

This clonotype was found a few times. The V gene is TRBV19, the J gene TRBJ2-3, with TRBD2 matching 8 bases. The CDR3 sequence is 17 residues long. Trimming removed 3 bases from V and 2 bases from J; junction bases left unmatched: 10. In germline, CDR1 is LNHDA, CDR2 SQIVND (reference sequence). The CDR3 coding sequence is TGTGCCAGTAGTATCTCGGGTAGCGGGGTTACCACAGATACGCAGTATTTT. Translation: CASSISGSGVTTDTQYF.

This clonotype was picked up a small number of times. The gene calls are TRBV6-5 and TRBJ2-2; TRBD2 might be the D (5 bases). Deletions cut 4 bases from V and 7 bases from J, with 7 bases between. The germline CDR1 and CDR2 sequences are MNHEY and SVGAGI. The CDR3 length is 12 residues. The CDR3 DNA follows: TGTGCCAGCAGTTCCGGAGGCGGGGAGCTGTTTTTT. Protein: CASSSGGGELFF.

The table lists this clonotype with a few counts. The chain links TRBV3-1 to TRBJ1-2; tentative D call: TRBD1 (6 bases). Trimming pared 0 bases from V and 0 bases from J, leaving 11 bases between. The CDR3 totals 16 residues. CDR1 is LGHDT, CDR2 YNNKEL, per germline (reference sequence). The CDR3 reads CASSQDRQAPNYGYTF. In nucleotides, the CDR3 is TGTGCCAGCAGCCAAGACCGACAGGCCCCTAACTATGGCTACACCTTC.

This clonotype has just a few counts. This chain links TRBV2 with TRBJ2-7; 7 nucleotides agree with TRBD1. The CDR3 sequence is 15 residues long. Germline loops: CDR1 SNHLY, CDR2 FYNNEI. V was clipped by 6 bases and J by 0 bases; unmatched bases: 8. The CDR3 loop is CASRGQSLSSYEQYF. Here the CDR3 DNA reads TGTGCCAGCAGGGGACAGTCCCTCAGCTCCTACGAGCAGTACTTC.

The V gene is TRBV28, the J gene TRBJ2-5; 9 positions match TRBD2. Germline V gene sequence: CDR1 MDHEN, CDR2 SYDVKM. V trimming: 6 bases; J trimming: 4 bases; junction bases outside the gene matches: 21. The CDR3 is 19 amino acids. The CDR3 protein is CASSLLVLWGSGSGETQYF. The DNA of the CDR3 is TGTGCCAGCAGCCTTTTGGTGCTATGGGGTAGCGGGAGTGGAGAGACCCAGTACTTC.

This clonotype was seen ten or more times. This sequence joins TRBV11-2 and TRBJ2-7; TRBD2 is a possible D gene (5 bases). The CDR3 covers 18 residues. V lost 2 bases, J lost 3 bases, and 23 bases lay in between. The germline V gene encodes CDR1 SGHAT and CDR2 FQNNGV. CDR3 nucleotide sequence: TGTGCCAGCAGCTTATTCGGACTGTACCAACGCCGAGGCTACGAGCAGTACTTC. Translated: CASSLFGLYQRRGYEQYF.

In its sample, this clonotype was seen a few times. The chain combines TRBV20-1 with TRBJ1-1; the D is unclear. The CDR3 runs to 13 residues. The germline V gene encodes CDR1 DFQATT and CDR2 SNEGSKA (reference sequence). With 5 bases removed from V and 4 bases from J, the gap between germline ends came to 14 bases. The CDR3 sequence: CSAPPTVGTEAFF. DNA for the CDR3: TGCAGTGCTCCCCCCACAGTGGGCACTGAAGCTTTCTTT.

This rearrangement joins TRBV6-6 to TRBJ1-4; 10 nucleotides line up with TRBD1. The germline V gene encodes CDR1 MNHNY and CDR2 SVGAGI (reference sequence). CDR3 length: 15 amino acids. Trimming at V came to 5 bases and at J to 7 bases, leaving 7 bases not matched to a gene. The CDR3 DNA reads TGTGCCAGCAGTCTCCCGGGACAGGGGCGTGAAAAACTGTTTTTT. It codes for CASSLPGQGREKLFF.

The genes are TRBV30 and TRBJ2-7; D is perhaps TRBD1 (6 bases). Trimming removed 5 bases from V and 4 bases from J, with 9 bases in between. From germline, CDR1 is GTSNPN and CDR2 SVGIG (reference sequence). The CDR3 contains 11 residues. CDR3 amino acids: CAWRTAYEQYF. In DNA form, the CDR3 reads TGTGCCTGGCGGACAGCTTACGAGCAGTACTTC.

The J gene is TRBJ1-2, the V gene TRBV11-2, with D possibly TRBD1 on 6 matching bases. CDR3 length equals 19 residues. From germline, CDR1 is SGHAT and CDR2 FQNNGV. Trimming cost V 3 bases and J 8 bases, with 31 bases left between them. DNA for the CDR3: TGTGCCAGCAGCTTGATCCCATCCACAACTCTCAGGGGCCCCCTAGGCTACACCTTC. It yields the protein CASSLIPSTTLRGPLGYTF.

This clonotype was recorded a few times. The chain recombines TRBV27 with TRBJ1-2; D ambiguous. Germline lookup yields CDR1 MNHEY and CDR2 SMNVEV (reference sequence). The CDR3 has 14 amino acids. The CDR3 DNA is TGTCCCCTTATCGGTCAAGACGGCAACTATGGCTACACCTTC. The encoded protein is CPLIGQDGNYGYTF.

Comment on this clonotype: At one end, the junction sequence differs from germline, possibly due to a read error. V gene TRBV20-1 combines with J gene TRBJ2-1; 10 bases fit TRBD2. Germline V lookup: CDR1 DFQATT, CDR2 SNEGSKA (reference sequence). The CDR3 sequence is 17 residues long. In DNA, the CDR3 is TGCAGTGCTAGAGATGCAAGCGGGGGGGCGTCCTACGATGAGCAGTTCTTC. Protein product: CSARDASGGASYDEQFF.

This clonotype turned up a few times. In nucleotides, the CDR3 is TGTGCCAGCGGGGGACAGGACCTCACCGGGGAGCTGTTTTTT. Its translation: CASGGQDLTGELFF. The chain uses TRBV4-2 and TRBJ2-2, with TRBD1 matching 8 bases. V shed 8 bases, J shed 4 bases, and the junction held 6 bases outside the gene matches. There are 14 residues in the CDR3. Germline CDR1 LGHNA, CDR2 YNFKEQ.

This clonotype was detected only a few times. One junction end does not reproduce the germline sequence, and a read error may be involved. V is TRBV7-7 and J is TRBJ2-2; 7 bases align to TRBD2. The CDR3 is 15 residues long. Germline values: CDR1 SSHAT, CDR2 FNYEAQ (reference sequence). The CDR3 here is CASSRGLDPSGELFF. CDR3 coding DNA: TGTGCTAGCAGCCGTGGACTAGATCCCTCCGGGGAGCTGTTTTTT.

The V gene is TRBV29-1, the J gene TRBJ2-7; D may be TRBD1 or TRBD2 (6 bases each). The germline V and J ends were trimmed by 3 bases and 4 bases, with 16 bases remaining between them. Germline CDR1 SQVTM, CDR2 ANQGSEA. This CDR3 is 14 amino acids long. This chain's CDR3 is CSVDGGQGTYEQYF. The CDR3 coding sequence is TGCAGCGTTGATGGAGGGCAGGGGACTTACGAGCAGTACTTC.

With regard to this clonotype: Compared with germline, one end of the junction differs, possibly owing to a read error. The rearrangement joins TRBV7-2 to TRBJ2-1; the match to TRBD2 covers 11 bases. CDR3 length equals 16 residues. The germline gives CDR1 SGHTA, CDR2 FQGNSA. The CDR3 DNA reads as TGTGCCAGCGGCTTAGACGGGACTAGCGGATACAATGAGCAGTTCTTC. This codes for CASGLDGTSGYNEQFF.

This clonotype was counted a few times. This chain uses TRBV9 with TRBJ1-1, with a weak D call TRBD1 (6 bases). The CDR3 has 15 residues. Trimming cost V 0 bases and J 2 bases, with 11 bases left between them. Germline assignment: CDR1 SGDLS and CDR2 YYNGEE. This chain's CDR3 is CASSVVTGTNTEAFF. In nucleotides, the CDR3 is TGTGCCAGCAGCGTAGTTACCGGGACAAACACTGAAGCTTTCTTT.

The J gene is TRBJ2-3, the V gene TRBV20-1; maybe TRBD2 (6 bases). V was pared by 3 bases and J by 0 bases, with 16 bases between. Germline assignment: CDR1 DFQATT and CDR2 SNEGSKA (reference sequence). The CDR3 loop spans 16 amino acids. This chain's CDR3 is CSASLAGHLSTDTQYF. In nucleotides, the CDR3 is TGCAGTGCTAGCCTCGCGGGGCACCTTAGCACAGATACGCAGTATTTT.

This clonotype was observed a few times. V gene TRBV6-2 or TRBV6-3 combines with J gene TRBJ2-2; 11 positions match TRBD2. There are 17 residues in the CDR3. V shed 6 bases, J shed 6 bases, and the junction held 12 bases outside the gene matches. Germline CDR1 and CDR2: MNHEY and SVGEGT. This chain's CDR3 is CASSRSLAGVGAGELFF. The CDR3 DNA reads TGTGCCAGCAGCCGATCACTAGCGGGAGTAGGCGCCGGGGAGCTGTTTTTT.

This clonotype has a handful of counts. V and J are TRBV20-1 and TRBJ1-2; a possible D gene is TRBD1 (5 bases). The CDR3 is 15 amino acids. Germline CDR1 is DFQATT and CDR2 is SNEGSKA (reference sequence). V lost 0 bases and J 4 bases, leaving 15 bases between the germline ends. This CDR3 is CSARDLFGDVYGYTF. In nucleotides, the CDR3 is TGCAGTGCTAGAGATCTTTTTGGGGACGTCTATGGCTACACCTTC.